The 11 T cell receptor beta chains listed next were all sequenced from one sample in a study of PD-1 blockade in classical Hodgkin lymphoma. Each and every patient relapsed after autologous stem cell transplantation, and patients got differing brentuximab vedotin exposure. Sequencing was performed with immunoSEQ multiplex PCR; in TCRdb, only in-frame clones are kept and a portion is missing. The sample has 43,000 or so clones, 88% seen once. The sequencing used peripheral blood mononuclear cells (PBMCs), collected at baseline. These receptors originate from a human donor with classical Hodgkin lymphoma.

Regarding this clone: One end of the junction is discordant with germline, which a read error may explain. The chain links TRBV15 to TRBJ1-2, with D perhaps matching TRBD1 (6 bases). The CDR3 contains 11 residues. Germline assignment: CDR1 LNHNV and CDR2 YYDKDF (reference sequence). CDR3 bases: TGTGCCACCAGCAGAGATGCGGACAGATACTTC. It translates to CATSRDADRYF.

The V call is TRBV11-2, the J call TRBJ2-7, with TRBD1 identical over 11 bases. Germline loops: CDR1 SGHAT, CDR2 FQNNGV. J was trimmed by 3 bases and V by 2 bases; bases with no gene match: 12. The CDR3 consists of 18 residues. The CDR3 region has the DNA TGTGCCAGCAGCTTACATCTTCCGGGACAGGGGGAACACTACGAGCAGTACTTC. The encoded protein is CASSLHLPGQGEHYEQYF. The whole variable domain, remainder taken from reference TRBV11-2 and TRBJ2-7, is EAGVAQSPRYKIIEKRQSVAFWCNPISGHATLYWYQQILGQGPKLLIQFQNNGVVDDSQLPKDRFSAERLKGVDSTLKIQPAKLEDSAVYLCASSLHLPGQGEHYEQYFGPGTRLTVT.

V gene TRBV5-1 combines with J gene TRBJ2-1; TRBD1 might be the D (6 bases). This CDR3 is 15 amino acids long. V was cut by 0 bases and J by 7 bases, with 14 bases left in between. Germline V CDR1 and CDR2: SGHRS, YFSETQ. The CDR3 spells CASSLDWARGNEQFF. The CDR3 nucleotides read TGCGCCAGCAGCTTGGATTGGGCAAGGGGGAATGAGCAGTTCTTC.

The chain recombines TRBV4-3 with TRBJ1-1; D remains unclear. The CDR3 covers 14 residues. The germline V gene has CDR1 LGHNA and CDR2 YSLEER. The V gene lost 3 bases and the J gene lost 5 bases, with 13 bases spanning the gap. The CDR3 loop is CASSQSILGTEAFF. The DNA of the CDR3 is TGCGCCAGCAGCCAGAGCATCCTGGGGACTGAAGCTTTCTTT.

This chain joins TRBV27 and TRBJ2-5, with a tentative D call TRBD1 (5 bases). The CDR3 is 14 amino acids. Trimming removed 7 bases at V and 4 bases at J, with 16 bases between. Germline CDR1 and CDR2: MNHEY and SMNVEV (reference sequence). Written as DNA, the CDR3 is TGTGCCAGCACCCCCCAGGGATTTGGAGAGACCCAGTACTTC. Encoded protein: CASTPQGFGETQYF.

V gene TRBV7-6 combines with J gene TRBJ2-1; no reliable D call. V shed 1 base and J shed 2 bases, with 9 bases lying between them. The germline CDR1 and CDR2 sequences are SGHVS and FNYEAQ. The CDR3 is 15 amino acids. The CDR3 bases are TGTGCCAGCAGCTTAGGGTCTCAAACCTACAATGAGCAGTTCTTC. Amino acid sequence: CASSLGSQTYNEQFF. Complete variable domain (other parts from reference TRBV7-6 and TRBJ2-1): GAGVSQSPRYKVTKRGQDVALRCDPISGHVSLYWYRQALGQGPEFLTYFNYEAQQDKSGLPNDRFSAERPEGSISTLTIQRTEQRDSAMYRCASSLGSQTYNEQFFGPGTRLTVL.

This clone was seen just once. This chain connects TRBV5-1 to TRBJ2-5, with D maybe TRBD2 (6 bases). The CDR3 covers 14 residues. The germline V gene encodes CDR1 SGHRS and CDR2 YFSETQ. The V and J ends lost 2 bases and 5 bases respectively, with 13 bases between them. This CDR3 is CASSLSYGGETQYF. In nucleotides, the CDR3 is TGCGCCAGCAGCTTATCGTATGGGGGGGAGACCCAGTACTTC.

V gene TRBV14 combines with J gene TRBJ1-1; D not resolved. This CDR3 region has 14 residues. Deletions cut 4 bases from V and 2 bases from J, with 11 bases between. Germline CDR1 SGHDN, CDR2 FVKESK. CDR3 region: CASSLLRSNTEAFF. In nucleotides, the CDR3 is TGTGCCAGCAGCCTTCTAAGGAGTAACACTGAAGCTTTCTTT. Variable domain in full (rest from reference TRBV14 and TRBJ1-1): EAGVTQFPSHSVIEKGQTVTLRCDPISGHDNLYWYRRVMGKEIKFLLHFVKESKQDESGMPNNRFLAERTGGTYSTLKVQPAELEDSGVYFCASSLLRSNTEAFFGQGTRLTVV.

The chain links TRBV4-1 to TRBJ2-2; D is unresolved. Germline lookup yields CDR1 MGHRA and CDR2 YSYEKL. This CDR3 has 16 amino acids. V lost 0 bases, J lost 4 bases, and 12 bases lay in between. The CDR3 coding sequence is TGCGCCAGCAGCCAAGATCAAACGGTTAGCACCGGGGAGCTGTTTTTT. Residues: CASSQDQTVSTGELFF.

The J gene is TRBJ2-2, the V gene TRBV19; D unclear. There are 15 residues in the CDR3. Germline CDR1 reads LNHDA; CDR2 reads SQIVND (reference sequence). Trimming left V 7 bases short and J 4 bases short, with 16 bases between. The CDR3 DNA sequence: TGTGCCAGTACCCTAGGGAACATATTCACCGGGGAGCTGTTTTTT. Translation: CASTLGNIFTGELFF. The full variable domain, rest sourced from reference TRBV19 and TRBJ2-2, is DGGITQSPKYLFRKEGQNVTLSCEQNLNHDAMYWYRQDPGQGLRLIYYSQIVNDFQKGDIAEGYSVSREKKESFPLTVTSAQKNPTAFYLCASTLGNIFTGELFFGEGSRLTVL.

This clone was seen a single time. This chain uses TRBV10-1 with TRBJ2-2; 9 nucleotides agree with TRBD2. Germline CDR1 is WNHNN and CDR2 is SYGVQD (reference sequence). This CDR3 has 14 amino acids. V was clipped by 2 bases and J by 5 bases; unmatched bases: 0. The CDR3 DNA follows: TGCGCCAGCAGTGAGGGACTAGCGACCGGGGAGCTGTTTTTT. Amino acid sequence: CASSEGLATGELFF.